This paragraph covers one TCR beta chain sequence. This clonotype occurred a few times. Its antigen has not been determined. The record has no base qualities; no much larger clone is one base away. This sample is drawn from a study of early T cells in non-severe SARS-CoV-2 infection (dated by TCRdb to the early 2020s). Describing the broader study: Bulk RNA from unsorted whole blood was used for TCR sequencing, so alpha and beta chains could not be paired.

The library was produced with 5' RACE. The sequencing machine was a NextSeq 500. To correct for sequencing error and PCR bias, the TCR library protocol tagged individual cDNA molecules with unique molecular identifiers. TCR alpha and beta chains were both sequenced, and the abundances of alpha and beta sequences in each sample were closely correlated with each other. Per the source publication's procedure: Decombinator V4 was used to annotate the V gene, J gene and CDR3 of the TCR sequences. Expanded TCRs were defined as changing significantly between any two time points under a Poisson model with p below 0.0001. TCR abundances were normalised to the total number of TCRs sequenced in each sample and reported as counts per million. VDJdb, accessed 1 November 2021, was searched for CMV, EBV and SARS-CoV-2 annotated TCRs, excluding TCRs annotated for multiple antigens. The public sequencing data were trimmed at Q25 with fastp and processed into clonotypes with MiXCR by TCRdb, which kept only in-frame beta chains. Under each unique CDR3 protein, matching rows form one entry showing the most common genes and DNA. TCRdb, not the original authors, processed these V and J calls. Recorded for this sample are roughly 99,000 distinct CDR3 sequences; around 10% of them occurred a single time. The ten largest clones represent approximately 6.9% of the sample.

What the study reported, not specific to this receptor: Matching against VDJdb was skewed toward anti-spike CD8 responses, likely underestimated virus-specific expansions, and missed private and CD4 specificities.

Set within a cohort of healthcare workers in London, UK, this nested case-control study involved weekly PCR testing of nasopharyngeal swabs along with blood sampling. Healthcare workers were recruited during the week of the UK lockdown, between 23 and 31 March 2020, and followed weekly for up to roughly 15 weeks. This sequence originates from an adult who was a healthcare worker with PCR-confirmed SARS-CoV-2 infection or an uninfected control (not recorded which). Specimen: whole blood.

The CDR3 region has the sequence CSVVVGQKSYEQYF. The nucleotides read TGCAGCGTTGTCGTAGGCCAGAAATCCTACGAGCAGTACTTC. The chain is encoded by TRBV29-1 joined to TRBJ2-7; too little of a D gene remains to name it. In the germline V gene, CDR1 corresponds to SQVTM and CDR2 to ANQGSEA. Measured from the cysteine to the phenylalanine, the CDR3 is 14 residues long. Left in the record is the CDR3 DNA by itself, 42 bases read in frame from the first base. The trim is 4 bases for V and 1 base for J, with a gap of 14 bases between the germline ends.